These T cell receptor beta chains were read from a single sample in a study of blood T cell repertoires in COVID-19. Libraries were prepared by immunoSEQ multiplex PCR; TCRdb keeps only in-frame clonotypes and omits some of them. The sample has roughly 290,000 clones, 84% seen once. The material sequenced was peripheral blood. These receptors were collected from a person aged 70 to 80 with COVID-19, enrolled during active disease. Each CDR3 is given with its conserved first and last residue. The D gene is left open where the match is weak. Expanded clones get a size class; other rows say once, few or many, or leave the size out.

d_call,v_call,clone_size,j_call,cdr3_aa,cdr3_nt
TRBD1,TRBV28,NA,TRBJ1-4,CASSPDRRRDEKLFF,TGTGCCAGCAGCCCGGACAGGCGAAGGGATGAAAAACTGTTTTTT
NA,TRBV7-2,once,TRBJ2-1,CASSLYPSGASYNEQFF,TGTGCCAGCAGCCTCTACCCCAGCGGAGCCTCCTACAATGAGCAGTTCTTC
NA,TRBV7-9,NA,TRBJ1-5,CASSLGPNQPQHF,TGTGCCAGCAGCTTAGGGCCTAATCAGCCCCAGCATTTT
TRBD2,TRBV5-4,NA,TRBJ2-1,CASRAGGPGSNEQFF,TGTGCCAGCAGGGCGGGGGGGCCTGGTAGCAATGAGCAGTTCTTC
NA,TRBV6-5,NA,TRBJ1-2,CASSYLQGDYGYTF,TGTGCCAGCAGTTACTTGCAGGGCGACTATGGCTACACCTTC
NA,TRBV29-1,NA,TRBJ2-1,CSVEGGRGAYNEQFF,TGCAGCGTTGAAGGGGGCAGGGGCGCCTACAATGAGCAGTTCTTC
NA,TRBV27,NA,TRBJ2-1,CASRRGGSSYNEQFF,TGTGCCAGCAGGCGAGGGGGTAGCTCCTACAATGAGCAGTTCTTC
NA,TRBV15,once,TRBJ2-1,CATSEAFYNEQFF,TGTGCCACCAGCGAGGCCTTTTACAATGAGCAGTTCTTC
NA,TRBV29-1,once,TRBJ2-1,CSVEDPNGRYNEQFF,TGCAGCGTTGAAGATCCGAACGGTAGATACAATGAGCAGTTCTTC
TRBD2,TRBV5-6,NA,TRBJ2-5,CASTILPAGVARETQYF,TGTGCCAGCACCATTCTCCCAGCGGGAGTTGCACGGGAGACCCAGTACTTC
NA,TRBV6-5,NA,TRBJ2-5,CASSFHREETQYF,TGTGCCAGCAGTTTCCATAGAGAGGAGACCCAGTACTTC
NA,TRBV7-3,NA,TRBJ2-1,CASSLNAPGVTYNEQFF,TGTGCCAGCAGCTTAAATGCGCCAGGGGTAACCTACAATGAGCAGTTCTTC
NA,TRBV7-2,NA,TRBJ1-3,CASSLTRSRMSGNTIYF,TGTGCCAGCAGCTTAACCCGGAGTCGGATGTCTGGAAACACCATATATTTT
TRBD2,TRBV27,NA,TRBJ2-1,CASRGGAGGEQFF,TGTGCCAGCAGGGGCGGGGCGGGGGGTGAGCAGTTCTTC
NA,TRBV6-5,NA,TRBJ1-1,CASSSNFRGRTEAFF,TGTGCCAGCAGTTCTAACTTCAGGGGTCGAACTGAAGCTTTCTTT
NA,TRBV21-1,NA,TRBJ2-1,CATPGQGSGHLNEQFF,TGTGCCACCCCGGGACAGGGGAGTGGTCACCTCAATGAGCAGTTCTTC